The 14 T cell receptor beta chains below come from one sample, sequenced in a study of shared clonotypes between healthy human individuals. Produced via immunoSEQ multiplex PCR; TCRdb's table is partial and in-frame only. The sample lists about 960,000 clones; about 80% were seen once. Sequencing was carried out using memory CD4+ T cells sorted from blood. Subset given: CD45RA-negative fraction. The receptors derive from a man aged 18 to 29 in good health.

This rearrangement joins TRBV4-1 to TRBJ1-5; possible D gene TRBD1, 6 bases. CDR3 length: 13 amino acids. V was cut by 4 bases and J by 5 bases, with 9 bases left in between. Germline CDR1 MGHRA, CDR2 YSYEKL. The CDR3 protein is CASSRDIDQPQHF. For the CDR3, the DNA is TGCGCCAGCAGCCGGGACATCGATCAGCCCCAGCATTTT.

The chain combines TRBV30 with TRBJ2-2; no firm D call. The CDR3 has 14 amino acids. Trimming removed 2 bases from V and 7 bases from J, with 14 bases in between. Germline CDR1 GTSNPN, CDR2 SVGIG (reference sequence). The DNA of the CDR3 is TGTGCCTGGAGTCCCTCCCGACCGGACGGGGAGCTGTTTTTT. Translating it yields CAWSPSRPDGELFF.

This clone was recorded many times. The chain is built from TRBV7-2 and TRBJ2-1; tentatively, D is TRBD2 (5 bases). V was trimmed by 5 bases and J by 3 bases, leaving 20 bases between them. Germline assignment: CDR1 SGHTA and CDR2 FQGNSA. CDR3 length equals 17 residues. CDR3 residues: CASSPGPSGAFYNEQFF. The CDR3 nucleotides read TGTGCCAGCAGCCCGGGCCCCAGCGGAGCCTTCTACAATGAGCAGTTCTTC. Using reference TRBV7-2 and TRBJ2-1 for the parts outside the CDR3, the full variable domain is GAGVSQSPSNKVTEKGKDVELRCDPISGHTALYWYRQSLGQGLEFLIYFQGNSAPDKSGLPSDRFSAERTGGSVSTLTIQRTQQEDSAVYLCASSPGPSGAFYNEQFFGPGTRLTVL.

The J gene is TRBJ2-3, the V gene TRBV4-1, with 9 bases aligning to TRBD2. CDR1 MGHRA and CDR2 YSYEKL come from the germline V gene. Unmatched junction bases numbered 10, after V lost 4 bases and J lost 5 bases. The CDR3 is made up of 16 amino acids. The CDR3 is CASSRVGLAVRDTQYF. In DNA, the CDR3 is TGCGCCAGCAGCCGGGTGGGACTAGCAGTAAGAGATACGCAGTATTTT.

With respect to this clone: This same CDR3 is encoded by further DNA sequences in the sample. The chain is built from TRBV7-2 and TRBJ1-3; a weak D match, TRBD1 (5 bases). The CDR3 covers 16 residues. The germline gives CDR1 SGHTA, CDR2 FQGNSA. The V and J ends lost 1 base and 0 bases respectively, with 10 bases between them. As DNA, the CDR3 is TGTGCCAGCAGCTTAGTTGGGGGTAGCTCTGGAAACACCATATATTTT. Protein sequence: CASSLVGGSSGNTIYF.

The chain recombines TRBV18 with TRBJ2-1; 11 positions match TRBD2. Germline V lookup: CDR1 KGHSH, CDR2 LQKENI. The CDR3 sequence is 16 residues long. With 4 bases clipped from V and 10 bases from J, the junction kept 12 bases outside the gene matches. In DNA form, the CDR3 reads TGTGCCAGCTCACTGTTAGCGGGGGGGTCCCTTCGGGAGCAGTTCTTC. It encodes CASSLLAGGSLREQFF.

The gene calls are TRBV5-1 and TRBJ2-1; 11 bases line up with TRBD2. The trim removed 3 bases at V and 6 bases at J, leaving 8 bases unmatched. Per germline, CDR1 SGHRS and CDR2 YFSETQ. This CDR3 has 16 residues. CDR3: CASSSVAGGKGNEQFF. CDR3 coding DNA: TGCGCCAGCAGCTCCGTAGCGGGAGGGAAGGGCAATGAGCAGTTCTTC.

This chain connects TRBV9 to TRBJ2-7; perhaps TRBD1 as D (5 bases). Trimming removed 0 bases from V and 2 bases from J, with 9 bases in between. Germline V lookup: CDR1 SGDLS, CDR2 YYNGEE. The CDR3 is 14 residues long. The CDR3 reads CASSVGGVAYEQYF. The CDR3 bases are TGTGCCAGCAGCGTAGGGGGCGTGGCCTACGAGCAGTACTTC. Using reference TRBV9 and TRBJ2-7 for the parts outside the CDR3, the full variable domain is DSGVTQTPKHLITATGQRVTLRCSPRSGDLSVYWYQQSLDQGLQFLIQYYNGEERAKGNILERFSAQQFPDLHSELNLSSLELGDSALYFCASSVGGVAYEQYFGPGTRLTVT.

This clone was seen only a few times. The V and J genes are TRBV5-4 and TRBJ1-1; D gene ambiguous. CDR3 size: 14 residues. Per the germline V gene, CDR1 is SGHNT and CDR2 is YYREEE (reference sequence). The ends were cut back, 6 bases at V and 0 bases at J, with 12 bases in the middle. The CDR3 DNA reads TGTGCCAGCACGAGGGATATGGTGAACACTGAAGCTTTCTTT. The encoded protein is CASTRDMVNTEAFF.

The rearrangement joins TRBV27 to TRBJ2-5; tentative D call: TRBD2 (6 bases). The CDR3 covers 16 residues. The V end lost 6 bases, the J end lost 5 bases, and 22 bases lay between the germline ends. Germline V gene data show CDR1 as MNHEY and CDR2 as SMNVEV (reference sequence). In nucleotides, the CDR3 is TGTGCCAGCAGGCGGGGCGACACCAGACTTTGGGAGACCCAGTACTTC. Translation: CASRRGDTRLWETQYF.

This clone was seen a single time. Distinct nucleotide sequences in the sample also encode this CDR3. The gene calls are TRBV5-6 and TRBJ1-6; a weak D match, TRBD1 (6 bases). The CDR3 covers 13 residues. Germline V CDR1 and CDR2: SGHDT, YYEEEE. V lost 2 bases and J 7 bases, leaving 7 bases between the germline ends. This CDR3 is CASSLTGNSPLHF. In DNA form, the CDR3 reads TGTGCCAGCAGCTTAACAGGGAATTCACCCCTCCACTTT.

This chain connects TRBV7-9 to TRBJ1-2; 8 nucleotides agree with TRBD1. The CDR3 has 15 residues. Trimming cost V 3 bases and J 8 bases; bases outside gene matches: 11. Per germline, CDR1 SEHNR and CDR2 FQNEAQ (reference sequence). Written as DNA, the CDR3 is TGTGCCAGCAGCTTTTCAGGGGGCGCGAGGGAGGGCTACACCTTC. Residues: CASSFSGGAREGYTF.

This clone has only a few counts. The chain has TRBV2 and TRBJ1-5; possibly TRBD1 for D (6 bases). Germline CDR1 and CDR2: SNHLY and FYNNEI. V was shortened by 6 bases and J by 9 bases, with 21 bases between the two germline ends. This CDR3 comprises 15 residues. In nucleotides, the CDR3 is TGTGCCAGCAGCTTTGCCGGGACACCGGACCGGCCCCAGCATTTT. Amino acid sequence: CASSFAGTPDRPQHF.

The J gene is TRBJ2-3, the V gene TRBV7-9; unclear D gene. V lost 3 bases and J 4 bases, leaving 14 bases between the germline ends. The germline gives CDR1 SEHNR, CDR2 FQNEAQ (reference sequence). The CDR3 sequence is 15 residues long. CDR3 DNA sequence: TGTGCCAGCAGCTTTGGTACAGTAAGCTCAGATACGCAGTATTTT. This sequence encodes CASSFGTVSSDTQYF.